This T cell receptor (beta chain) was identified during a study of T cells expressing NK-cell markers. This CDR3 is built from 16 residues. Notes on the study in general: For a handful of donors, these clonotypes were likewise the leading ones in the CD3+CD56-NKG2C+ fraction. Expanded NKG2C+ T cell clones had unclear HCMV specificity.

With the 5' RACE reads reprocessed, TCRdb shows one record per CDR3 protein and no DNA. The table for this sample gives about 400,000 distinct CDR3 sequences. Concerning this clonotype: What it binds is not known.

The origin of this receptor is a woman aged 45-59 years in good health. The sample comprised blood T cells: a sorted CD56 or NKG2C T cell subset, CD4+ or CD8+ T cells, or bulk PBMC T cells (not recorded which). The chain is built from TRBV12-3 or TRBV12-4 and TRBJ2-1; the TRBD1 assignment by TCRdb is unverifiable without DNA. CDR3 protein: CASSLDTTGGYNEQFF.